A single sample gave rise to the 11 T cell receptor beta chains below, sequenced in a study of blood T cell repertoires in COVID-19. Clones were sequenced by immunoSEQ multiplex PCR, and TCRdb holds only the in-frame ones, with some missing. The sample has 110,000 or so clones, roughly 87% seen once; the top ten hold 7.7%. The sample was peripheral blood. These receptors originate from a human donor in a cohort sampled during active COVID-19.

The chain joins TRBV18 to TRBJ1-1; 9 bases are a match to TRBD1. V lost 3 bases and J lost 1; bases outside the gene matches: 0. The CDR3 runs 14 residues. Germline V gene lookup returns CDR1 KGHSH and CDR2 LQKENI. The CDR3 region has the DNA TGTGCCAGCTCACCGACAGGGGGGAACACTGAAGCTTTCTTT. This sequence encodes CASSPTGGNTEAFF.

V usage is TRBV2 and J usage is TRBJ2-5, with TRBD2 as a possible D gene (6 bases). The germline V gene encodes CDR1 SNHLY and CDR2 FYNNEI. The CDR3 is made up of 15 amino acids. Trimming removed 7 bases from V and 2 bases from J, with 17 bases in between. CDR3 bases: TGTGCCAGCACCCAGTTTATGGCGGGACAAGAGACCCAGTACTTC. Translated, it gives CASTQFMAGQETQYF.

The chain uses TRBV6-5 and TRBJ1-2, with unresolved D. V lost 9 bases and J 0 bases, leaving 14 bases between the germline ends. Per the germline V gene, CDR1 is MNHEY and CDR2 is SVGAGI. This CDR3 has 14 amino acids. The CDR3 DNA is TGTGCCAGACACAGAAGCCCCACTAACTATGGCTACACCTTC. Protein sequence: CARHRSPTNYGYTF.

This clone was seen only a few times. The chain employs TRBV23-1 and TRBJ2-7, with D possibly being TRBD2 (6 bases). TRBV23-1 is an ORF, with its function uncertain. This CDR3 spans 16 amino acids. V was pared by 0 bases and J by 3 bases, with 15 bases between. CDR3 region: CASSQSYGSGVYEQYF. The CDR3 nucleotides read TGCGCCAGCAGTCAATCGTACGGTTCGGGGGTCTACGAGCAGTACTTC.

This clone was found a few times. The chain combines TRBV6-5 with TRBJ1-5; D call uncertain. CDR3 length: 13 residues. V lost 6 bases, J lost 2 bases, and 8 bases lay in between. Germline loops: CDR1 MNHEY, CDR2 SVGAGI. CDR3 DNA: TGTGCCAGCAGGAGGGATGGCAATCAGCCCCAGCATTTT. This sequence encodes CASRRDGNQPQHF.

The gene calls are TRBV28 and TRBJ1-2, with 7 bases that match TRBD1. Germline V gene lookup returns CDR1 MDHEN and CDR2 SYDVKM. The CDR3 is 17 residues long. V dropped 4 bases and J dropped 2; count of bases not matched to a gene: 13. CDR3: CASSSFPGQAVNYGYTF. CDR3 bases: TGTGCCAGCAGTTCCTTCCCAGGACAGGCCGTCAACTATGGCTACACCTTC.

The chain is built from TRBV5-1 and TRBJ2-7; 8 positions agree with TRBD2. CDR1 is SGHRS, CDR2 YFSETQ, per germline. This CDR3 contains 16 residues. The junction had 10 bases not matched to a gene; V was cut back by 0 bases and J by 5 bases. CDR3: CASSLDGLAARNEQYF. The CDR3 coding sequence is TGCGCCAGCAGCTTGGACGGACTAGCCGCGAGGAACGAGCAGTACTTC. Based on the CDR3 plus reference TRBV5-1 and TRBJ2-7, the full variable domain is KAGVTQTPRYLIKTRGQQVTLSCSPISGHRSVSWYQQTPGQGLQFLFEYFSETQRNKGNFPGRFSGRQFSNSRSEMNVSTLELGDSALYLCASSLDGLAARNEQYFGPGTRLTVT.

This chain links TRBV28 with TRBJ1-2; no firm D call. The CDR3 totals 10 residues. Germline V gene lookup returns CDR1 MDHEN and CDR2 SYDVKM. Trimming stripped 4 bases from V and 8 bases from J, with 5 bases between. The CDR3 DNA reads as TGTGCCAGCAGTTCACAGGGCTACACCTTC. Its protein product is CASSSQGYTF.

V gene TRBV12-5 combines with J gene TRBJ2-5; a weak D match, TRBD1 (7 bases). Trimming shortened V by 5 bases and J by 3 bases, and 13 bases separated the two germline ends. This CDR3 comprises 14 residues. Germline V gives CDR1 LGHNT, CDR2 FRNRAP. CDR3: CASGPGQREETQYF. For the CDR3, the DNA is TGTGCTAGTGGTCCGGGACAGCGGGAAGAGACCCAGTACTTC.

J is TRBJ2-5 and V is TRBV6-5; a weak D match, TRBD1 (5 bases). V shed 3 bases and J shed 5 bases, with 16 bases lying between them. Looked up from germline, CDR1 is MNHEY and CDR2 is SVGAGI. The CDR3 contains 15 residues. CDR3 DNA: TGTGCCAGCAGTTATCAAGGGGAAAGAGGCGAGACCCAGTACTTC. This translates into CASSYQGERGETQYF.

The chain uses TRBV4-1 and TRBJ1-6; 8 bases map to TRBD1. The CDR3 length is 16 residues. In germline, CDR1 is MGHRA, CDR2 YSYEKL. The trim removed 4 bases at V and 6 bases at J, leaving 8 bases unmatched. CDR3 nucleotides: TGCGCCAGCAGCCGGGACCAGGGGGCCTTTAATTCACCCCTCCACTTT. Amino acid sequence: CASSRDQGAFNSPLHF.